The next 3 T cell receptor beta chains were all read from a single sample in a study of T cells in localized non-small cell lung cancer. Measured with immunoSEQ multiplex PCR; TCRdb has only the in-frame clones, and not every one. The sample includes tens of thousands of clones, 75% to 90% of them seen just once. Sequencing was performed on peripheral blood, taken before any cancer treatment. These TCRs come from a woman aged 35 to 70 with stage I lung adenocarcinoma.

The J gene is TRBJ2-7, the V gene TRBV2, with 7 bases that match TRBD1. The J segment lost 4 bases and the V segment lost 5 bases, leaving 8 bases of the junction unmatched. The CDR3 is made up of 14 amino acids. Germline CDR1 SNHLY, CDR2 FYNNEI. The CDR3 reads CASSPGTDLYEQYF. The CDR3 region has the DNA TGTGCCAGCAGTCCCGGGACAGACCTTTACGAGCAGTACTTC.

The chain joins TRBV9 to TRBJ2-7; D is perhaps TRBD2 (6 bases). V gave up 0 bases and J gave up 7 bases, with 8 bases separating them. This CDR3 has 12 residues. The germline CDR1 and CDR2 sequences are SGDLS and YYNGEE. CDR3 sequence reads: CASSVAEGEQYF. The CDR3 nucleotides are TGTGCCAGCAGCGTAGCGGAGGGGGAGCAGTACTTC.

The chain is built from TRBV28 and TRBJ2-5; 7 nucleotides agree with TRBD2. J lost 2 bases, V lost 3 bases, and 9 bases had no gene match. This CDR3 is 16 amino acids long. Germline V gene data show CDR1 as MDHEN and CDR2 as SYDVKM. The CDR3 DNA is TGTGCCAGCAGTTTGTTGTCTAGCGGCCTACAAGAGACCCAGTACTTC. It encodes CASSLLSSGLQETQYF.